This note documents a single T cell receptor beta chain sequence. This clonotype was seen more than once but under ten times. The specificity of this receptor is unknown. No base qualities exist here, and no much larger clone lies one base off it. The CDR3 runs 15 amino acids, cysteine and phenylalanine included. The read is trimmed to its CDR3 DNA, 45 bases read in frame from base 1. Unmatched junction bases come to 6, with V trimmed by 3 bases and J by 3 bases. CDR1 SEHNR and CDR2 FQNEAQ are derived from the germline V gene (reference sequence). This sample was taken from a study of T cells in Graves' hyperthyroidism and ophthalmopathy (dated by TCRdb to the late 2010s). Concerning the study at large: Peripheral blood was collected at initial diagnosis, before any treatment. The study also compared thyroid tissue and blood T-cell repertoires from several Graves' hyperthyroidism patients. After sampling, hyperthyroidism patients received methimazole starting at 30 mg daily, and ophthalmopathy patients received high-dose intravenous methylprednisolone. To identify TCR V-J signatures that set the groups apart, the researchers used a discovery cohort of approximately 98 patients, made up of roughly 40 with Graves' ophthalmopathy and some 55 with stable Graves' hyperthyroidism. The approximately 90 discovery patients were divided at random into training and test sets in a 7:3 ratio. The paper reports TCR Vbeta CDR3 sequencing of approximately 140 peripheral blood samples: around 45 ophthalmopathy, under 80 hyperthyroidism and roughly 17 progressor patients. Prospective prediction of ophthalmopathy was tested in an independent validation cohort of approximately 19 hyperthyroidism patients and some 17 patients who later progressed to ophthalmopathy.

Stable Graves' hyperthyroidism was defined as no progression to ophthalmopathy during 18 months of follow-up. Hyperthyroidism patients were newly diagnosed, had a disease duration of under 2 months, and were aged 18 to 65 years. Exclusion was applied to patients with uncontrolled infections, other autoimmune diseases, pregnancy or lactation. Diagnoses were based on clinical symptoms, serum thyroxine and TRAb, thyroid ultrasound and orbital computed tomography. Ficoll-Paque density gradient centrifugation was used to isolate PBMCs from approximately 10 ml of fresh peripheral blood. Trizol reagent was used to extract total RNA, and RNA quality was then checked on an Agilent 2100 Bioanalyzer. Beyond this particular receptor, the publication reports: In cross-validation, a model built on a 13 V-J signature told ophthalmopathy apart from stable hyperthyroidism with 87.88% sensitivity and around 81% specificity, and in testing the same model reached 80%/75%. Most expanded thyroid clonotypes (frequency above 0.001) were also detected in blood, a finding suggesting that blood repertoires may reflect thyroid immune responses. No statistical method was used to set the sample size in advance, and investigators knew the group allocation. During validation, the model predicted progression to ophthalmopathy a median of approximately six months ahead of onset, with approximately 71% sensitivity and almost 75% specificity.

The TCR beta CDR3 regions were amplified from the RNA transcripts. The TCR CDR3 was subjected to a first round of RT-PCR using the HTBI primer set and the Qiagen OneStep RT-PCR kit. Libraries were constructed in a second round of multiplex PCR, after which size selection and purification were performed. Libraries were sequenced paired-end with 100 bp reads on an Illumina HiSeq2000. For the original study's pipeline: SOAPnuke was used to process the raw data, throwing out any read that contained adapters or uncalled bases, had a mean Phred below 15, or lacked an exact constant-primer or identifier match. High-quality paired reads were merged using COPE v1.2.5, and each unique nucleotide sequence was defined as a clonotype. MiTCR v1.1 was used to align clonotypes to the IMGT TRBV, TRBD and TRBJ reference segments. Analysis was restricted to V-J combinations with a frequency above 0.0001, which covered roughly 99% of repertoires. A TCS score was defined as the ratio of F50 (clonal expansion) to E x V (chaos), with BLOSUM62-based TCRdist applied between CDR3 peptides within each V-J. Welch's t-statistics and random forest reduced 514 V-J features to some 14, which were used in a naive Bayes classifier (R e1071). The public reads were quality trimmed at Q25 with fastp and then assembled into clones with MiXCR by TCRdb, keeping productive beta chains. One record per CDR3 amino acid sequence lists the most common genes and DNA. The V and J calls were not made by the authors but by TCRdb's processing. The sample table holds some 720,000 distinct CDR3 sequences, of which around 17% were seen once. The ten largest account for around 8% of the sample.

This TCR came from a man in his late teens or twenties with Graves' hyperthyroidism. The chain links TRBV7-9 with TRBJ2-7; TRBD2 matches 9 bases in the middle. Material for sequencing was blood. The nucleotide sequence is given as TGTGCCAGCAGCTTCGGGGCGGGAGGGCTCTACGAGCAGTACTTC. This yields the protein CASSFGAGGLYEQYF.